This T cell receptor beta chain was documented in a study of blood T cell repertoires in COVID-19. At the level of the study: Whether acute or convalescent, the COVID-19 samples came from the United States, Italy and Spain.

Authors' methods: Reference gene primer amplification gave nucleated cell count estimates. Here immunoSEQ multiplex PCR was the method, and the copy in TCRdb shows in-frame clones only, minus some. V and J calls and clone size are those listed in that table; D and trimming were worked out from the DNA. The sample lists fewer than 250,000 clones, 65% to 90% occurring once. Concerning this clone itself: Different DNA sequences within this sample yield the same CDR3.

The germline V gene has CDR1 KGHSH and CDR2 LQKENI. The CDR3 is made up of 16 amino acids. V shed 3 bases, J shed 0 bases, and the junction held 5 bases outside the gene matches. The receptor was derived from a woman aged 45 to 65 with acute COVID-19. Sequencing was carried out using PBMCs or T cells enriched from blood (not recorded which). The chain has TRBV18 and TRBJ2-7; the match to TRBD1 covers 10 bases. CDR3 in amino acids: CASSPRQGASSYEQYF. The DNA of the CDR3 is TGTGCCAGCTCACCCCGACAGGGGGCCAGCTCCTACGAGCAGTACTTC.